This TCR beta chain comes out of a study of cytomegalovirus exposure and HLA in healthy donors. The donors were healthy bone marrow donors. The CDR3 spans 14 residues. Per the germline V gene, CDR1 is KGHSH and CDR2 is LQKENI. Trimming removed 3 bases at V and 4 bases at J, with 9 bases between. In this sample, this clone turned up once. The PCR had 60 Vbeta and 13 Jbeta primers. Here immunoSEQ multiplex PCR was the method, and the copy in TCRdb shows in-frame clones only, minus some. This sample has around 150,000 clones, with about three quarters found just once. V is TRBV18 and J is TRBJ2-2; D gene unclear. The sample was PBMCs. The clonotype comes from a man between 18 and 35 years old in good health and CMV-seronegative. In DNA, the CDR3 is TGTGCCAGCTCACCTCTTTCGAGCACCGGGGAGCTGTTTTTT. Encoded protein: CASSPLSSTGELFF.